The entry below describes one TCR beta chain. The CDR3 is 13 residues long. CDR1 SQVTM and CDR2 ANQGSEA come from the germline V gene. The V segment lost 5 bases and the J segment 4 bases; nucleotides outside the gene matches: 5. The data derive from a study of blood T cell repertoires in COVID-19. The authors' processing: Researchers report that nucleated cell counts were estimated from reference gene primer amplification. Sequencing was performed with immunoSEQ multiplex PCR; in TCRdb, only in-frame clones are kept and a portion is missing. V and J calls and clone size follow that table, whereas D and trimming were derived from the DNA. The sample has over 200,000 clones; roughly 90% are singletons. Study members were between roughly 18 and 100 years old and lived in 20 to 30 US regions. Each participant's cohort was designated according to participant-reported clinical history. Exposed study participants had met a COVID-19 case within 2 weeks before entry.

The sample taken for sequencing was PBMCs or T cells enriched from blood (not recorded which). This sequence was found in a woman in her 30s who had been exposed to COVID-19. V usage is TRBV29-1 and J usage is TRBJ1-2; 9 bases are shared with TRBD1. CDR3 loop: CSVTGTGTYGYTF. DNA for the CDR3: TGCAGCGTTACCGGGACAGGGACCTATGGCTACACCTTC.